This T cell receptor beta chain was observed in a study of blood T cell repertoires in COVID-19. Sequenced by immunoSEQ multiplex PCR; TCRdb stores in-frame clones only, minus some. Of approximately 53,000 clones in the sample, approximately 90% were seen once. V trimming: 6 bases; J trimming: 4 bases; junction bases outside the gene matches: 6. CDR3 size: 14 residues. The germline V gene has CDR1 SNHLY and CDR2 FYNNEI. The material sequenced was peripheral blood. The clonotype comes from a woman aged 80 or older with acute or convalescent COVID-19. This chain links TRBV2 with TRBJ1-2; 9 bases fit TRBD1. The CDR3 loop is CASSLTGGVYGYTF. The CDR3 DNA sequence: TGTGCCAGCAGCTTAACAGGGGGCGTCTATGGCTACACCTTC.